One T cell receptor (beta chain) is described in this entry. Its target is not known. These data originate in a study of T cells in Graves' hyperthyroidism and ophthalmopathy. Study-level results: Expanded thyroid clonotypes (above 0.001) were mostly also found in blood.

There were TCR beta CDR3 regions amplified from RNA transcripts. A first-round RT-PCR of the TCR CDR3 used the HTBI primer set. Using its own MiXCR run on the multiplex PCR reads, TCRdb lists one record per CDR3 protein. Of 300,000 to 450,000 distinct CDR3 sequences listed, 14% were seen once; the top ten hold roughly a fifth. Clinical symptoms, serum thyroxine and TRAb, thyroid ultrasound and orbital computed tomography together formed the diagnostic basis. Input material: blood. This receptor was taken from a woman aged 25 to 39 with Graves' ophthalmopathy.

CDR3 sequence (DNA): TGTGCCAGCAGCCAAGATTTGGCGACTCGGCAGGGAAATTCACCCCTCCACTTT. It codes for CASSQDLATRQGNSPLHF. The genes are TRBV4-2 and TRBJ1-6; D is perhaps TRBD1 (5 bases). Germline V gene lookup returns CDR1 LGHNA and CDR2 YNFKEQ. The CDR3 extends over 18 amino acids. The V and J ends lost 0 bases and 7 bases respectively, with 19 bases between them.